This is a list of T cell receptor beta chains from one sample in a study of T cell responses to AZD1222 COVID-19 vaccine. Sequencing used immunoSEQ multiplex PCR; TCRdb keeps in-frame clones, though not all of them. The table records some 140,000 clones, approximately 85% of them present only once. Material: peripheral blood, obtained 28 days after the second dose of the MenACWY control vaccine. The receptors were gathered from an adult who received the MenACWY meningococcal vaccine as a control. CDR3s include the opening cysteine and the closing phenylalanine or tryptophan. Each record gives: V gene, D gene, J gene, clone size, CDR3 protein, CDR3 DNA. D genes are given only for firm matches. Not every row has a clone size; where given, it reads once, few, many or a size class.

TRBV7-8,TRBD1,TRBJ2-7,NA,CASSTGTGDTYEQYF,TGTGCCAGCAGCACCGGGACAGGGGACACCTACGAGCAGTACTTC
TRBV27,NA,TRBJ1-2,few,CASSDGQGGYGYTF,TGTGCCAGCAGTGATGGGCAGGGAGGCTATGGCTACACCTTC
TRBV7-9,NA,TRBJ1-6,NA,CASSLVNSPLHF,TGTGCCAGCAGCTTAGTCAATTCACCCCTCCACTTT
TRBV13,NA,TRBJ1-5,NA,CASSLRGPGQPQHF,TGTGCCAGCAGCTTGCGGGGCCCCGGTCAGCCCCAGCATTTT
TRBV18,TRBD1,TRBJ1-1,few,CASSPTRQGAVSEAFF,TGTGCCAGCTCACCAACGAGACAGGGGGCAGTATCTGAAGCTTTCTTT
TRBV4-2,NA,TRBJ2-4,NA,CASSHHAGTDKNIQYF,TGTGCCAGCAGCCACCACGCCGGGACCGACAAAAACATTCAGTACTTC
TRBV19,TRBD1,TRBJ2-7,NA,CASSIRDSTYEQYF,TGTGCCAGTAGTATCCGGGACAGCACCTACGAGCAGTACTTC
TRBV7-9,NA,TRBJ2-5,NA,CASSLEGRETQYF,TGTGCCAGCAGCTTAGAGGGTCGGGAGACCCAGTACTTC
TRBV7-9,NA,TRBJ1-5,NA,CASSLGLDKEPQHF,TGTGCCAGCAGCTTAGGACTGGATAAGGAGCCCCAGCATTTT
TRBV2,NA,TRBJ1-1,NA,CASSVEGNTEAFF,TGTGCCAGCAGTGTTGAGGGGAACACTGAAGCTTTCTTT
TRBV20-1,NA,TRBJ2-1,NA,CSASKANEQFF,TGCAGTGCTAGTAAAGCGAACGAGCAGTTCTTC
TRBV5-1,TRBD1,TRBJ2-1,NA,CASSWRDRVAEQFF,TGCGCCAGCAGCTGGCGGGACAGGGTAGCTGAGCAGTTCTTC
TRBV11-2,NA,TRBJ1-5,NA,CASSPYAGVAQPQHF,TGTGCCAGCAGCCCCTACGCAGGGGTGGCTCAGCCCCAGCATTTT
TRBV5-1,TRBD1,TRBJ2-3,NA,CASSLGPKGAGGSTDTQYF,TGCGCCAGCAGCTTGGGCCCCAAGGGGGCAGGGGGCAGCACAGATACGCAGTATTTT
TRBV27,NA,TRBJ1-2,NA,CASSLTSGGGYTF,TGTGCCAGCAGTCTCACGTCGGGGGGTGGCTACACCTTC
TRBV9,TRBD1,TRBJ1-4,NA,CASSALPGGAGEKLFF,TGTGCCAGCAGCGCACTACCAGGGGGCGCGGGTGAAAAACTGTTTTTT
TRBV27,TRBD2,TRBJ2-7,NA,CASSLSPPSGSYEQYF,TGTGCCAGCAGTTTATCCCCCCCTAGCGGCTCCTACGAGCAGTACTTC
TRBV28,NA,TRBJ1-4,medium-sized,CASSLTGMANEKLFF,TGTGCCAGCAGTCTAACAGGGATGGCTAATGAAAAACTGTTTTTT
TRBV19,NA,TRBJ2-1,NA,CASSPGAPQEQFF,TGTGCCAGTAGTCCAGGGGCCCCTCAGGAGCAGTTCTTC
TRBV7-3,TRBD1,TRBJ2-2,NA,CASSLQGVGLFF,TGTGCCAGCAGCTTACAGGGGGTCGGGCTGTTTTTT
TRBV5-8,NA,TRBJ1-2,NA,CASSLQGHGYTF,TGTGCCAGCAGCCTCCAGGGACATGGCTACACCTTC
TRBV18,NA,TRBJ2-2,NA,CASSPKGSPGSGELFF,TGTGCCAGCTCACCAAAGGGATCTCCAGGTTCTGGGGAGCTGTTTTTT
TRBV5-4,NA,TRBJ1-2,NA,CASSLGRGQSENYGYTF,TGTGCCAGCAGCTTGGGAAGGGGACAATCGGAGAACTATGGCTACACCTTC
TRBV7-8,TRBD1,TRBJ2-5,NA,CASSFTGGQETQYF,TGTGCCAGCAGCTTTACAGGGGGCCAAGAGACCCAGTACTTC
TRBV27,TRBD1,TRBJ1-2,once,CASSLSGQGYYGYTF,TGTGCCAGCAGTTTATCGGGACAGGGTTACTATGGCTACACCTTC
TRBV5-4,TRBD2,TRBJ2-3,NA,CVSKKTSGGDTQYF,TGTGTTTCGAAGAAGACTAGCGGTGGAGATACGCAGTATTTT
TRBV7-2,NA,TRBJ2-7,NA,CASSLTLRIADEQYF,TGTGCCAGCAGCTTAACTTTACGGATAGCGGACGAGCAGTACTTC
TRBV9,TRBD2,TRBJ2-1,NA,CASSVLGGVQFF,TGTGCCAGCAGCGTACTCGGGGGGGTACAGTTCTTC
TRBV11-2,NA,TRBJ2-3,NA,CASSRYVDTQYF,TGTGCCAGCAGTCGCTATGTGGATACGCAGTATTTT
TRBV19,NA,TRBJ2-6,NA,CASSIHTANNVLTF,TGTGCCAGTAGTATACATACGGCTAACAACGTCCTGACTTTC
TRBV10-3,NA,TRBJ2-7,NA,CAISEGSPGLHEQYF,TGTGCCATCAGTGAGGGTTCTCCAGGGCTCCACGAGCAGTACTTC
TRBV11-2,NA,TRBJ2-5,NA,CASSLGRGIQETQYF,TGTGCCAGCAGCTTAGGACGAGGGATCCAAGAGACCCAGTACTTC
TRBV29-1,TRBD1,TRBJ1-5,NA,CSVGGQGGNQPQHF,TGCAGCGTGGGGGGACAGGGAGGCAATCAGCCCCAGCATTTT
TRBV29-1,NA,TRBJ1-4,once,CSAMRGDGNEKLFF,TGCAGCGCCATGAGGGGGGACGGGAATGAAAAACTGTTTTTT
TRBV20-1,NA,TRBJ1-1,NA,CSASSPRTLNTEAFF,TGCAGTGCTAGTTCCCCCCGGACATTGAACACTGAAGCTTTCTTT
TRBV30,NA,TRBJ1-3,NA,CAWGYSSGNTIYF,TGTGCCTGGGGATACAGCTCTGGAAACACCATATATTTT
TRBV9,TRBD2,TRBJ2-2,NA,CASSVISGGNTGELFF,TGTGCCAGCAGCGTAATTAGCGGGGGGAACACCGGGGAGCTGTTTTTT
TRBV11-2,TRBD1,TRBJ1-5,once,CASSPSRQGQAQPQHF,TGTGCCAGCAGCCCCTCCCGACAGGGTCAAGCTCAGCCCCAGCATTTT
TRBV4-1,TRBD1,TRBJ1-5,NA,CASSRDGQGGNQPQHF,TGCGCCAGCAGCCGCGATGGACAGGGGGGCAATCAGCCCCAGCATTTT
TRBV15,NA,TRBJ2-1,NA,CATSRDRGSGEGNEQFF,TGTGCCACCAGCAGAGATCGGGGAAGCGGAGAGGGCAATGAGCAGTTCTTC
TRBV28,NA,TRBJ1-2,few,CASSLPSYGYTF,TGTGCCAGCAGTCTACCCAGCTATGGCTACACCTTC
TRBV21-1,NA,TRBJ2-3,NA,CASSKKALTGGSTQYF,TGTGCCAGCAGCAAAAAAGCCCTAACGGGAGGGAGTACGCAGTATTTT
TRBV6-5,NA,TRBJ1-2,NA,CASREAGTSYGYTF,TGTGCCAGCAGGGAGGCCGGAACCTCCTATGGCTACACCTTC
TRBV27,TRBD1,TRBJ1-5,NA,CASSFYLPGQGVYPQHF,TGTGCCAGCAGTTTTTACCTTCCGGGACAGGGGGTTTATCCCCAGCATTTT
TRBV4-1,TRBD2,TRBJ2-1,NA,CASLPSPAGGYNEQFF,TGCGCCAGCTTACCAAGCCCAGCGGGAGGCTACAATGAGCAGTTCTTC
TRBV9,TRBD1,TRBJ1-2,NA,CASTLLRGQGGYTF,TGTGCCAGCACCTTACTTAGAGGACAGGGTGGCTACACCTTC
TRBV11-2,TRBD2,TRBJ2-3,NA,CASSLTSGGIELDTQYF,TGTGCCAGCAGCTTAACTAGCGGGGGGATCGAATTAGATACGCAGTATTTT
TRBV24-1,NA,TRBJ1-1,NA,CATSDRGLTEAFF,TGTGCCACCAGTGACAGGGGACTCACTGAAGCTTTCTTT
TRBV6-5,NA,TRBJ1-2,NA,CASSLGGNYGYTF,TGTGCCAGCAGCCTCGGCGGGAACTATGGCTACACCTTC
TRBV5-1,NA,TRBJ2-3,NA,CASSPVVWRGPRDTQYF,TGCGCCAGCAGCCCCGTGGTCTGGCGGGGGCCGAGAGATACGCAGTATTTT
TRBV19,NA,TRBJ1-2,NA,CASRWGGSSGYTF,TGTGCCAGTAGATGGGGAGGCAGTAGTGGCTACACCTTC
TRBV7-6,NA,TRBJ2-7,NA,CASSLGPGLIYEQYF,TGTGCCAGCAGCTTAGGTCCAGGGCTTATATACGAGCAGTACTTC
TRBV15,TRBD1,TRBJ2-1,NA,CATSSPPGQGRNEQFF,TGTGCCACCAGCAGTCCCCCGGGACAGGGGCGGAATGAGCAGTTCTTC